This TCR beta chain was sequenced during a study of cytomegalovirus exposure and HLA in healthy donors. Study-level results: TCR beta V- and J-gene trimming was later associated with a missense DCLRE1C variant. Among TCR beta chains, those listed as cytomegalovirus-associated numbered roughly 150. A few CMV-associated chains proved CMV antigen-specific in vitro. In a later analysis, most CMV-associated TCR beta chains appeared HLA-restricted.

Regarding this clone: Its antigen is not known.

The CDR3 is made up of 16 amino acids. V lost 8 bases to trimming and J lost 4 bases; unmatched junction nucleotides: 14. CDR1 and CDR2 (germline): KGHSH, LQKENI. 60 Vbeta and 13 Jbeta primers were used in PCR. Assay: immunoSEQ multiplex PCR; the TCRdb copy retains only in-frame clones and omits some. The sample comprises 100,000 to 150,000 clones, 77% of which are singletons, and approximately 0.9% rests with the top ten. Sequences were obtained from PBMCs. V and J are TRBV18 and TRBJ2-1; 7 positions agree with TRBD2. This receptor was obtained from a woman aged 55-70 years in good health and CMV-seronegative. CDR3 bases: TGTGCCAGCCCCCGGGGGAGCGGGGCTATGTACAATGAGCAGTTCTTC. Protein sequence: CASPRGSGAMYNEQFF.